This TCR beta chain emerged from a study of CD8 T cells in Susac syndrome. Treatment-naive patients with stable or active relapsing-remitting disease served as multiple sclerosis controls. cDNA came from roughly 0.53 to 1 ug RNA primed by random hexamers. Each CDR3 protein gets one entry after TCRdb re-called the immunoSEQ multiplex PCR reads with MiXCR. The table lists 90,000 to 150,000 distinct CDR3 sequences, more than 85% of them singletons. This CDR3 has 17 amino acids. J was trimmed by 3 bases and V by 2 bases; bases with no gene match: 9. The chain carries TRBV12-3 or TRBV12-4 and TRBJ2-1; 8 positions agree with TRBD2. This TCR was sampled from a human donor with multiple sclerosis. The sample comprised CD4+ T cells from PBMCs. CDR3 sequence reads: CASSLHASGLSYNEQFF. The CDR3 coding sequence is TGTGCCAGCAGTTTACATGCTAGCGGGTTAAGCTACAATGAGCAGTTCTTC.